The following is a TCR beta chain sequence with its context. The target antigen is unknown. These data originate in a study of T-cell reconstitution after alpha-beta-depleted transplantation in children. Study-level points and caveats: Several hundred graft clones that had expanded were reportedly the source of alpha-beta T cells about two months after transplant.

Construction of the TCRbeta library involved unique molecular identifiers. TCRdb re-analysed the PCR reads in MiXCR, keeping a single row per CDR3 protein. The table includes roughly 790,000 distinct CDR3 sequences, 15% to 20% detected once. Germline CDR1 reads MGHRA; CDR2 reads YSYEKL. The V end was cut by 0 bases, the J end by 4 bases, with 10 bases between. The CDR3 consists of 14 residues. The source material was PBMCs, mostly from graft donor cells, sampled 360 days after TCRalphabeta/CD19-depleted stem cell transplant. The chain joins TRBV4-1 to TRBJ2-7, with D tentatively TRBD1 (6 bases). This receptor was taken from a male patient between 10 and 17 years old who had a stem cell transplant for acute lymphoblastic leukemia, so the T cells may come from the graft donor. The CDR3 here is CASSQEDSRYEQYF. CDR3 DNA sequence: TGCGCCAGCAGCCAAGAGGACAGCCGGTACGAGCAGTACTTC.